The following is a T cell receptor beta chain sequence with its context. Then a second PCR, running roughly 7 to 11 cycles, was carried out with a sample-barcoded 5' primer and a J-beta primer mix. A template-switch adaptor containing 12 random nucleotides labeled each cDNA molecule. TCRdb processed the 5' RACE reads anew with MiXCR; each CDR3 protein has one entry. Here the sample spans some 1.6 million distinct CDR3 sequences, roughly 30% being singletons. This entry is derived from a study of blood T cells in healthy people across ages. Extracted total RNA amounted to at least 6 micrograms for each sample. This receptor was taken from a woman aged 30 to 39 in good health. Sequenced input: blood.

Here the CDR3 reads CASSAQRGLANEQFF. The CDR3 region has the DNA TGTGCCAGCAGCGCTCAGCGAGGGTTGGCGAATGAGCAGTTCTTC. This chain uses TRBV5-6 with TRBJ2-1, with a tentative D call TRBD2 (5 bases). Germline CDR1 and CDR2: SGHDT and YYEEEE. This CDR3 comprises 15 residues. Trimming pared 4 bases from V and 7 bases from J, leaving 18 bases between. The whole variable domain, remainder taken from reference TRBV5-6 and TRBJ2-1, is DAGVTQSPTHLIKTRGQQVTLRCSPKSGHDTVSWYQQALGQGPQFIFQYYEEEERQRGNFPDRFSGHQFPNYSSELNVNALLLGDSALYLCASSAQRGLANEQFFGPGTRLTVL.